A selection of T cell receptor beta chains follows, all from one sample in a study of identifying expanded T cells in peripheral blood. The assay was immunoSEQ multiplex PCR, and TCRdb's table has in-frame clones only and misses some. Of 84,000 or so clones listed, approximately 91% are singletons. Sequences were obtained from blood. The receptors come from a person between 18 and 69 years old in good health. Both conserved end residues are part of each CDR3. A D gene is named only where the DNA matches it firmly. Clone sizes are given selectively: once, few, many, or a class where the clone is expanded.

V: TRBV28
size: .
D: TRBD1
J: TRBJ1-5
DNA: TGTGCCAGCAGTATGCAGGACAGGGGGCGTGTGGGTGGCAATCAGCCCCAGCATTTT
CDR3: CASSMQDRGRVGGNQPQHF

V: TRBV14
size: .
D: .
J: TRBJ1-5
DNA: TGTGCCAGCAGCCAAGATCTTCGGGGCAAGGAACAGCTCAATCAGCCCCAGCATTTT
CDR3: CASSQDLRGKEQLNQPQHF

V: TRBV5-6
size: .
D: .
J: TRBJ2-2
DNA: TGTGCCAGCAGTCTTCTCACTCTAGGGGGTGAGGTCGGGGAGCTGTTTTTT
CDR3: CASSLLTLGGEVGELFF

V: TRBV7-2
size: once
D: .
J: TRBJ2-7
DNA: TGTGCCAGCAGCTTTAGGGGGCCGGGAGGATCCTACGAGCAGTACTTC
CDR3: CASSFRGPGGSYEQYF

V: TRBV7-2
size: few
D: .
J: TRBJ2-1
DNA: TGTGCCAGCAGCTTCTACAATGAGCAGTTCTTC
CDR3: CASSFYNEQFF

V: TRBV5-1
size: .
D: TRBD1
J: TRBJ2-7
DNA: TGCGCCAGCAGCCAAAGACAGGGGAGGAGCTCCTACGAGCAGTACTTC
CDR3: CASSQRQGRSSYEQYF

V: TRBV28
size: .
D: TRBD1
J: TRBJ1-1
DNA: TGTGCCAGCAGTCGCTTACAGGGGTCTGAAGCTTTCTTT
CDR3: CASSRLQGSEAFF

V: TRBV30
size: few
D: TRBD1
J: TRBJ1-4
DNA: TGTGCCTGGAGTTGGGGCAGGGGGCAACTCTATGAAAAACTGTTTTTT
CDR3: CAWSWGRGQLYEKLFF

V: TRBV4-3
size: .
D: TRBD1
J: TRBJ2-1
DNA: TGCGCCAGCAGCCTGAATATTCTTCCGGGACAGGGCCCTATTGAGCAGTTCTTC
CDR3: CASSLNILPGQGPIEQFF

V: TRBV7-2
size: .
D: TRBD2
J: TRBJ2-7
DNA: TGTGCCAGCAGCCTTACTGGGACTAGCGGGCAATTGGAGTACTTC
CDR3: CASSLTGTSGQLEYF

V: TRBV7-8
size: once
D: TRBD2
J: TRBJ2-1
DNA: TGTGCCAGCAGCCGTCGATTTAGCGGGGGCGACGTCAATGAGCAGTTCTTC
CDR3: CASSRRFSGGDVNEQFF

V: TRBV7-3
size: .
D: TRBD1
J: TRBJ2-7
DNA: TGTGCCAGCAGCCGCGAGGTGGGACAGGGCTACGAGCAGTACTTC
CDR3: CASSREVGQGYEQYF

V: TRBV5-1
size: .
D: TRBD2
J: TRBJ2-7
DNA: TGCGCCAGCAGCTCCCCGGCAGCGGGAGACGAGCAGTACTTC
CDR3: CASSSPAAGDEQYF

V: TRBV5-1
size: once
D: TRBD1
J: TRBJ1-1
DNA: TGCGCCAGCAGCTTGGAGACAGGGCTCGCTGAAGCTTTCTTT
CDR3: CASSLETGLAEAFF

V: TRBV16
size: .
D: TRBD1
J: TRBJ2-5
DNA: TGTGCCAGCAGCCAATTTGGACAGGGGGCTGAGACCCAGTACTTC
CDR3: CASSQFGQGAETQYF

V: TRBV28
size: .
D: .
J: TRBJ2-2
DNA: TGTGCCAGCAGTTTTGGGACCGCGCCCGGGGAGCTGTTTTTT
CDR3: CASSFGTAPGELFF

V: TRBV5-1
size: .
D: .
J: TRBJ2-2
DNA: TGCGCCAGCAGCTTGGGGAATACGGACACCGGGGAGCTGTTTTTT
CDR3: CASSLGNTDTGELFF

V: TRBV19
size: .
D: .
J: TRBJ2-3
DNA: TGTGCCAGTAGTAAGTCCCCGGATCGTGGAGATACGCAGTATTTT
CDR3: CASSKSPDRGDTQYF

V: TRBV7-2
size: .
D: .
J: TRBJ2-2
DNA: TGTGCCAGCAGCCGGGTGGTCGGGGAGCTGTTTTTT
CDR3: CASSRVVGELFF

V: TRBV30
size: .
D: .
J: TRBJ2-7
DNA: TGTGCCTGGAGTGTAAGCATATACTACGAGCAGTACTTC
CDR3: CAWSVSIYYEQYF

V: TRBV11-3
size: .
D: .
J: TRBJ2-3
DNA: TGTGCCAGCAGCTTATCGGGAGTCGGCACAGATACGCAGTATTTT
CDR3: CASSLSGVGTDTQYF

V: TRBV19
size: .
D: .
J: TRBJ2-1
DNA: TGTGCCAGTAGTGCTGGGATAGACTATGAGCAGTTCTTC
CDR3: CASSAGIDYEQFF

V: TRBV9
size: .
D: TRBD1
J: TRBJ1-1
DNA: TGTGCCAGCAGCGGGACAGGGGGGAGGACTGAAGCTTTCTTT
CDR3: CASSGTGGRTEAFF

V: TRBV5-6
size: .
D: .
J: TRBJ2-2
DNA: TGTGCCAGCAGCTTTGTCCCCGGGGAGCTGTTTTTT
CDR3: CASSFVPGELFF

V: TRBV10-3
size: .
D: TRBD2
J: TRBJ2-1
DNA: TGTGCCATCACCAAGACTAGCGGGAAGGGGAATGAGCAGTTCTTC
CDR3: CAITKTSGKGNEQFF

V: TRBV27
size: .
D: TRBD1
J: TRBJ2-3
DNA: TGTGCCAGCACAAGGACAGGGGTATTTTACAGATACGCAGTATTT
CDR3: CASTRTGVFYRYAVF

V: TRBV11-2
size: .
D: TRBD2
J: TRBJ2-3
DNA: TGTGCCAGCAGCCCAGGACTAGCAACAGATACGCAGTATTTT
CDR3: CASSPGLATDTQYF

V: TRBV6-5
size: .
D: .
J: TRBJ2-5
DNA: TGTGCCAGCAGCCGGTACCAAGAGACCCAGTACTTC
CDR3: CASSRYQETQYF

V: TRBV28
size: .
D: .
J: TRBJ2-1
DNA: TGTGCCAGCAGTTTAACGGGGGCAGACGAGCAGTTCTTC
CDR3: CASSLTGADEQFF

V: TRBV28
size: .
D: TRBD2
J: TRBJ2-5
DNA: TGTGCCAGCAGTTTATTCGGACTAGAAGAGACCCAGTACTTC
CDR3: CASSLFGLEETQYF

V: TRBV5-4
size: .
D: TRBD1
J: TRBJ2-3
DNA: TGTGCCAGCAGCGCCCGGGACAGGAGCACAGATACGCAGTATTTT
CDR3: CASSARDRSTDTQYF

V: TRBV5-5
size: .
D: .
J: TRBJ2-3
DNA: TGTGCCAGCAGCCCCGGGTTCGACCGAGATACGCAGTATTTT
CDR3: CASSPGFDRDTQYF

V: TRBV14
size: .
D: .
J: TRBJ1-5
DNA: TGTGCCAGCAGCCGAGACGGCAATCAGCCCCAGCATTTT
CDR3: CASSRDGNQPQHF

V: TRBV19
size: .
D: .
J: TRBJ2-5
DNA: TGTGCCAGTAGTATCTTCGTCGGCGATAGAGAGACCCAGTACTTC
CDR3: CASSIFVGDRETQYF

V: TRBV10-3
size: .
D: TRBD1
J: TRBJ1-2
DNA: TGTGCCATCAGAGCCCGGGACAGGGCCGATAACTATGGCTACACCTTC
CDR3: CAIRARDRADNYGYTF

V: TRBV5-1
size: .
D: TRBD1
J: TRBJ2-7
DNA: TGCGCCAGCAGCTTGCGAGGACAGGGGATGCACGAGCAGTACTTC
CDR3: CASSLRGQGMHEQYF

V: TRBV18
size: .
D: .
J: TRBJ1-3
DNA: TGTGCCAGCTCACCACCGCGAGGAGGCCGTGACTCTGGAAACACCATATATTTT
CDR3: CASSPPRGGRDSGNTIYF

V: TRBV7-2
size: .
D: TRBD2
J: TRBJ2-5
DNA: TGTGCCAGCAGCTTAAGACTAGCGGGACAAGAGACCCAGTACTTC
CDR3: CASSLRLAGQETQYF

V: TRBV10-2
size: once
D: .
J: TRBJ1-6
DNA: TGCGCCGGCGCGAGCTCCTATAATTCACCCCTCCACTTT
CDR3: CAGASSYNSPLHF

V: TRBV6-5
size: .
D: .
J: TRBJ2-5
DNA: TGTGCCAGCAGTTACTCTAGGGTCCGTAGGGAGACCCAGTACTTC
CDR3: CASSYSRVRRETQYF

V: TRBV9
size: .
D: .
J: TRBJ2-1
DNA: TGTGCCAGCAGCTATGATACCTACAATGAGCAGTTCTTC
CDR3: CASSYDTYNEQFF

V: TRBV18
size: .
D: TRBD1
J: TRBJ1-2
DNA: TGTGCCAGCTCACCAGCGGGACAGGGGCATGGCTACACCTTC
CDR3: CASSPAGQGHGYTF

V: TRBV14
size: .
D: TRBD2
J: TRBJ2-5
DNA: TGTGCCAGCAGCCAAGGACTAGCGGGAGTGGAGACCCAGTACTTC
CDR3: CASSQGLAGVETQYF

V: TRBV4-3
size: .
D: TRBD2
J: TRBJ2-2
DNA: TGCGCCAGCAGCCAAGTTCCTAGCGGGCTTAACACCGGGGAGCTGTTTTTT
CDR3: CASSQVPSGLNTGELFF

V: TRBV5-1
size: once
D: .
J: TRBJ2-5
DNA: TGCGCCAGCAGCTTGGGAGGCCTAGAAGAGACCCAGTACTTC
CDR3: CASSLGGLEETQYF

V: TRBV5-1
size: .
D: TRBD2
J: TRBJ2-7
DNA: TGCGCCAGCAAGACAAGCCCAACTAGCGGGACGTCCTACGAGCAGTACTTC
CDR3: CASKTSPTSGTSYEQYF

V: TRBV5-4
size: .
D: .
J: TRBJ2-1
DNA: TGTGCCAGCAGCTTTTCTTACGGCTACAATGAGCAGTTCTTC
CDR3: CASSFSYGYNEQFF

V: TRBV11-2
size: .
D: .
J: TRBJ2-5
DNA: TGTGCCAGCAGCTTAGAGTTTTCCGGGACCCAGTACTTC
CDR3: CASSLEFSGTQYF

V: TRBV7-9
size: once
D: .
J: TRBJ2-5
DNA: TGTGCCAGCAGCTTAGTAATAGCGGTAGAAGAGACCCAGTACTTC
CDR3: CASSLVIAVEETQYF

V: TRBV29-1
size: .
D: .
J: TRBJ2-7
DNA: TGCAGCGTTTCAGAGACAGGTAGCGGATACGAGCAGTACTTC
CDR3: CSVSETGSGYEQYF

V: TRBV6-5
size: .
D: .
J: TRBJ2-1
DNA: TGTGCCAGCAGTCCAATCGGGGACGGGGACAATGAGCAGTTCTTC
CDR3: CASSPIGDGDNEQFF

V: TRBV2
size: few
D: .
J: TRBJ2-5
DNA: TGTGCCAGCTACCATGGGGGGGAGACCCAGTACTTC
CDR3: CASYHGGETQYF

V: TRBV28
size: .
D: .
J: TRBJ2-3
DNA: TGTGCCAGCAGCACCTCGTCCGGGGGTGGGACAGATACGCAGTATTTT
CDR3: CASSTSSGGGTDTQYF

V: TRBV25-1
size: .
D: .
J: TRBJ1-4
DNA: TGTGCCAGCAGTGAATCTGAGCGAGCTAATGAAAAACTGTTTTTT
CDR3: CASSESERANEKLFF

V: TRBV2
size: .
D: .
J: TRBJ1-2
DNA: TGTGCCAGCAGCATCGAGGGAAACTATGGCTACACCTTC
CDR3: CASSIEGNYGYTF